Listed below are T cell receptor beta chains from one sample, sequenced in a study of vaccination effects on CD4 cells after COVID-19. Method: immunoSEQ multiplex PCR; TCRdb's copy keeps in-frame clones and lacks some. The data contain 65,000 to 95,000 clones, 60% to 80% of them singletons. These receptors' antigens are unknown. The input for sequencing was CD4+ T cells from PBMCs cultured with HCoV-OC43 spike peptides, taken after COVID-19 vaccination. The receptors shown here come from a human donor who received a COVID-19 vaccine. Each CDR3 is given with its conserved first and last residue. D genes are given only for firm matches. Only some rows state a clone size, as once, few, many or a class for expanded clones.

CDR3 length	clone size	D gene	V gene	J gene	CDR3 DNA	CDR3 protein
15	once	-	TRBV3-1/TRBV3-2	TRBJ1-5	TGTGCCAGCAGCCCCGGGCCCGGGAAACGTCAGCCCCAGCATTTT	CASSPGPGKRQPQHF
12	-	-	TRBV6-5	TRBJ1-2	TGTGCCAGCAGCCGAGAGGGATATGGCTACACCTTC	CASSREGYGYTF
13	-	-	TRBV9	TRBJ2-1	TGTGCCAGCAGCGTAGACAGCGTGAATGAGCAGTTCTTC	CASSVDSVNEQFF
13	-	-	TRBV18	TRBJ1-1	TGTGCCAGCTCACCGGACCGAGCGGCTGAAGCTTTCTTT	CASSPDRAAEAFF
16	-	-	TRBV27	TRBJ1-5	TGTGCCAGCAGTTCCCTTCGGGGGGGAATAAATCAGCCCCAGCATTTT	CASSSLRGGINQPQHF
13	-	-	TRBV7-3	TRBJ2-1	TGTGCCAGCAGCTTATCAGAGTACAATGAGCAGTTCTTC	CASSLSEYNEQFF
12	-	-	TRBV7-9	TRBJ1-5	TGTGCCAGCAGCTTAGATTGGCAGCCCCAGCATTTT	CASSLDWQPQHF
15	-	-	TRBV2	TRBJ1-1	TGTGCCAGCAGTGAAGGTCCGGGTATAGTCACTGAAGCTTTCTTT	CASSEGPGIVTEAFF
13	-	-	TRBV28	TRBJ1-2	TGTGCCAGCAGATATGGACAAAACTATGGCTACACCTTC	CASRYGQNYGYTF
14	-	-	TRBV2	TRBJ1-3	TGTGCCAGCAATGCCCAGGGCCCTGGAAACACCATATATTTT	CASNAQGPGNTIYF
15	few	TRBD1	TRBV5-8	TRBJ1-1	TGTGCCAGCCCCTCCGTAGGACAGGGTGACACTGAAGCTTTCTTT	CASPSVGQGDTEAFF
14	-	-	TRBV5-1	TRBJ2-3	TGCGCCAGCAGCTTCATAGGGGAGACAGATACGCAGTATTTT	CASSFIGETDTQYF
14	-	-	TRBV4-1	TRBJ1-2	TGCGCCAGCAGCCCAGGACATTTTAACTATGGCTACACCTTC	CASSPGHFNYGYTF
16	-	-	TRBV6-2/TRBV6-3	TRBJ2-2	TGTGCCAGCAGTCCCGCCGGTAGCTACTTCACCGGGGAGCTGTTTTTT	CASSPAGSYFTGELFF
13	-	-	TRBV2	TRBJ1-4	TGTGCCAGCAAGGGGGACTATAATGAAAAACTGTTTTTT	CASKGDYNEKLFF
14	-	-	TRBV24-1	TRBJ1-1	TGTGCCACCAGTGCGGCCAGGGGAAACACTGAAGCTTTCTTT	CATSAARGNTEAFF
16	-	TRBD1	TRBV24-1	TRBJ2-2	TGTGCCACCAGTGACCCGGACAGGGGGAACACCGGGGAGCTGTTTTTT	CATSDPDRGNTGELFF
13	-	-	TRBV24-1	TRBJ2-5	TGTGCCACCAGCCTCAGGGGGGGAGAGACCCAGTACTTC	CATSLRGGETQYF
18	few	-	TRBV9	TRBJ1-4	TGTGCCAGCAGCCCCGGTGGAGGGGGTTTAGGCACTAATGAAAAACTGTTTTTT	CASSPGGGGLGTNEKLFF
12	-	-	TRBV10-3	TRBJ1-1	TGTGCCATCAGTCTAAACCTAGAAAGCGCTTTCTTT	CAISLNLESAFF
16	-	TRBD1	TRBV24-1	TRBJ2-2	TGTGCCACCAGTGATTTGAACAGGGGGGACACCGGGGAGCTGTTTTTT	CATSDLNRGDTGELFF